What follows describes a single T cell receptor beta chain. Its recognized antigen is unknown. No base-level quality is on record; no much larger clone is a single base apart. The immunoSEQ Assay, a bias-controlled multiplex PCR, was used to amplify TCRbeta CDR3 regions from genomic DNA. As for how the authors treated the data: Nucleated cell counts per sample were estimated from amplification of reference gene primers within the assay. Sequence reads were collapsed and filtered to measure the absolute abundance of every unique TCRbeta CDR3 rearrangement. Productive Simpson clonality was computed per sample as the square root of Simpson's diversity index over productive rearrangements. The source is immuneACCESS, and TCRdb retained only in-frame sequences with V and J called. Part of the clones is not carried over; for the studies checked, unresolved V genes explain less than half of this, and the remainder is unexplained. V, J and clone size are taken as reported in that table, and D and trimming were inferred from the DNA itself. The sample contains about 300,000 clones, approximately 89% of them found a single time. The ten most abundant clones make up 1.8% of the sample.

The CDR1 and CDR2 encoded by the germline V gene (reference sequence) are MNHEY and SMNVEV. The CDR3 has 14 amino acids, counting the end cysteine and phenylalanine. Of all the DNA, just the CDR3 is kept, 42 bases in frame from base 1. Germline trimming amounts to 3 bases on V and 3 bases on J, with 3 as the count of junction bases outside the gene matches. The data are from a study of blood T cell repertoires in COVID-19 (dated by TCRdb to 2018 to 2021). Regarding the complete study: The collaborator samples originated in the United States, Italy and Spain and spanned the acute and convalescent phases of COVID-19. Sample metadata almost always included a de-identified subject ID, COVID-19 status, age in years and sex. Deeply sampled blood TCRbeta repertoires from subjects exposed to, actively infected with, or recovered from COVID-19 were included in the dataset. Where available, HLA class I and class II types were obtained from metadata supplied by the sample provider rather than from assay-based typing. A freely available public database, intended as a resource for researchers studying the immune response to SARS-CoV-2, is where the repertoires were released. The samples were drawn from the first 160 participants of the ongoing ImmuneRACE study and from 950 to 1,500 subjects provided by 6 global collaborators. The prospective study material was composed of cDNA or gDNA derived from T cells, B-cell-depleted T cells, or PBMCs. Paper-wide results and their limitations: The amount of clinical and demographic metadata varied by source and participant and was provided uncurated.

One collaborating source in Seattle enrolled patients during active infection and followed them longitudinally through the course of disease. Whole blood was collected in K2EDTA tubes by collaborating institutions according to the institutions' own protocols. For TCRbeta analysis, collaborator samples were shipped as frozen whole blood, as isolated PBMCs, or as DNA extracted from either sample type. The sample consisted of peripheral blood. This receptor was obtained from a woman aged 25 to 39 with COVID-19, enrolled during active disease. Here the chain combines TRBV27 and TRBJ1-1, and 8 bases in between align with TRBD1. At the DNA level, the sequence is TGTGCCAGCAGTTTTCAGGGGGCGTACACTGAAGCTTTCTTT. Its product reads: CASSFQGAYTEAFF.